The next 9 T cell receptor beta chains were all read from a single sample in a study of response to subunit inactivated influenza vaccine. A single record per CDR3 protein comes from TCRdb applying MiXCR to the RT-PCR reads. The data contain a few hundred thousand distinct CDR3 sequences, around 22% of them singletons. The sample was PBMCs from blood, taken 21 months after vaccination. These receptors all stem from a man between 50 and 75 years old who received an inactivated influenza vaccine.

The chain has TRBV28 and TRBJ1-1; D call uncertain. V lost 3 bases, J lost 0 bases, and 11 bases lay in between. Germline CDR1 reads MDHEN; CDR2 reads SYDVKM. The CDR3 length is 15 residues. In nucleotides, the CDR3 is TGTGCCAGCAGTTTCACAACTCGGTTGAACACTGAAGCTTTCTTT. Translation gives CASSFTTRLNTEAFF.

This clonotype came up a few times. V and J are TRBV23-1 and TRBJ2-1; D unclear. TRBV23-1 is classed as an ORF, of uncertain function. Trimming removed 3 bases from V and 13 bases from J, with 1 base in between. The CDR3 length is 8 residues. The CDR3, as DNA: TGCGCCAGCAGTCACCAGTTCTTC. Translated, it gives CASSHQFF.

Many counts were recorded for this clonotype. This sequence joins TRBV12-3 or TRBV12-4 and TRBJ1-4; D possibly corresponds to TRBD1 (5 bases). Trimming cost V 4 bases and J 11 bases, with 14 bases left between them. This CDR3 spans 13 amino acids. The CDR3 region has the DNA TGTGCCAGCAGTTCCCGACAGAAGGGGAAACTGTTTTTT. It codes for CASSSRQKGKLFF.

This clonotype was found once. V is TRBV20-1 and J is TRBJ2-1; 8 positions agree with TRBD2. The germline V gene encodes CDR1 DFQATT and CDR2 SNEGSKA (reference sequence). This CDR3 has 14 residues. Trimming cost V 6 bases and J 9 bases; bases outside gene matches: 13. CDR3 nucleotide sequence: TGCAGTGCCGGGAGGGGACCAGGTAACAGTGAGCAGTTCTTC. Translating gives CSAGRGPGNSEQFF.

This chain links TRBV6-2 or TRBV6-3 with TRBJ2-7; D remains ambiguous. CDR3 size: 14 residues. CDR1 and CDR2 from the germline V gene are MNHEY and SVGEGT. Between the trimmed V and J ends, which lost 6 bases and 4 bases, there was a span of 16 bases. CDR3 DNA: TGTGCCAGCAGACCAGCAAATAGATTATACGAGCAGTACTTC. Protein: CASRPANRLYEQYF.

This clonotype was counted many times. The chain uses TRBV4-1 and TRBJ2-4; D possibly matches TRBD1 or TRBD2 (6 bases each). The CDR3 covers 14 residues. Germline V gene lookup returns CDR1 MGHRA and CDR2 YSYEKL. V lost 2 bases, J lost 7 bases, and 12 bases lay in between. CDR3 in amino acids: CASSQPQGRNIQYF. In nucleotides, the CDR3 is TGCGCCAGCAGCCAACCTCAGGGGAGGAACATTCAGTACTTC.

The J gene is TRBJ1-1, the V gene TRBV10-3; no firm D call. The CDR3 covers 13 residues. Germline V lookup: CDR1 ENHRY, CDR2 SYGVKD. V was cut by 4 bases and J by 1 base, with 7 bases left in between. CDR3: CAISGNKNTEAFF. The DNA for the CDR3 is TGTGCCATCAGTGGGAACAAGAACACTGAAGCTTTCTTT.

This clonotype was observed at least ten times. This rearrangement joins TRBV7-9 to TRBJ1-1, with a possible D match to TRBD1 (6 bases). This CDR3 contains 16 residues. The germline V gene has CDR1 SEHNR and CDR2 FQNEAQ (reference sequence). Trimming stripped 6 bases from V and 10 bases from J, with 27 bases between. CDR3 protein: CASSPPGRGGAFGAFF. The CDR3 DNA reads as TGTGCCAGCAGTCCCCCGGGGAGAGGGGGGGCTTTCGGAGCTTTCTTT.

The chain has TRBV20-1 and TRBJ2-1, with D possibly matching TRBD2 (5 bases). Trimming stripped 5 bases from V and 10 bases from J, with 12 bases between. The CDR3 length is 11 residues. Germline values: CDR1 DFQATT, CDR2 SNEGSKA (reference sequence). This CDR3 is CSAVREGEQFF. DNA for the CDR3: TGCAGTGCTGTGAGGGAAGGCGAGCAGTTCTTC.